The sequence of this T cell receptor beta chain was determined in a study of molecular identifiers for immune sequencing clone quantification. This clonotype was recorded a few times. In TCRdb, the PCR reads were re-called with MiXCR into one record per CDR3 protein. The table includes some 650,000 distinct CDR3 sequences, about 20% detected once. The V gene's germline CDR1 is SGHTS and CDR2 YDEGEE. The CDR3 extends over 15 amino acids. Trimming left V 1 base short and J 4 bases short, with 14 bases between. The receptor comes from a human donor in good health. Some libraries in this study had Jurkat cell RNA spiked in. This chain joins TRBV5-8 and TRBJ2-5; perhaps TRBD2 as D (6 bases). The material sequenced was naive CD8+ T cells from blood, with Jurkat cell RNA spiked in. Specified subset: FACS-sorted CD8+CD4-CCR7+CD45RA+ naive T cells. The CDR3 DNA follows: TGTGCCAGCAGCTTGTTAGGAGGGCAGGGAGAGACCCAGTACTTC. Translation gives CASSLLGGQGETQYF.